This TCR beta chain originates from a study of T cell changes during pregnancy in multiple sclerosis. This clone was seen only once. Some clones are missing from TCRdb's copy, which holds only in-frame ones; the method was immunoSEQ multiplex PCR. The data contain 30,000 to 40,000 clones, 70% to 90% of them singletons. Germline V CDR1 and CDR2: ENHRY, SYGVKD. Losses at the gene ends were 0 bases for V and 5 bases for J; bases not matched to a gene: 3. CDR3 length equals 14 residues. This sequence originates from a female donor with multiple sclerosis, enrolled in a pregnancy study. The chain links TRBV10-3 to TRBJ2-5; 7 nucleotides agree with TRBD1. The input for sequencing was CD8+ T cells from peripheral blood mononuclear cells, taken in the third trimester of pregnancy. CDR3 in amino acids: CAISESTGNETQYF. CDR3 coding DNA: TGTGCCATCAGTGAGTCGACAGGGAATGAGACCCAGTACTTC.